The T cell receptor beta chain under discussion was sequenced for a study of cytomegalovirus exposure and HLA in healthy donors. Study context: According to later analysis, the same platform produced the 100 to 150 validation and approximately 630 first-cohort repertoires.

The protocol was immunoSEQ multiplex PCR, while the TCRdb copy is restricted to in-frame clones and leaves out a portion. The top ten clones hold 3% to 3.5% of a sample with about 260,000 clones, roughly 88% of them seen once. Comments on this clone: Its antigen is not identified.

It was the approximately 120-subject validation cohort, separate from the roughly 700-subject first cohort, to which the donors belonged. Findings and limits, study-wide: Whilst most TCR sequences proved rare, a subset of public TCRs occurred across many donors. Reports credit the classifier with highly specific, highly sensitive diagnosis of cytomegalovirus status.

This CDR3 is 16 amino acids long. Per germline, CDR1 MGHRA and CDR2 YSYEKL. The ends were cut back, 2 bases at V and 7 bases at J, with 18 bases in the middle. Specimen: PBMCs. This TCR derives from a woman in her 30s in good health and CMV-seronegative. This sequence joins TRBV4-1 and TRBJ2-1; D tentatively reads TRBD1 or TRBD2 (6 bases each). The CDR3 is CASSQFTRGVWNEQFF. In DNA form, the CDR3 reads TGCGCCAGCAGCCAATTCACTAGGGGGGTTTGGAATGAGCAGTTCTTC.